This T cell receptor (beta chain) appears in the sequencing data of a study of blood T cell repertoires in COVID-19. This CDR3 is built from 13 residues. Germline V gene data show CDR1 as MNHEY and CDR2 as SVGAGI. The V gene lost 7 bases and the J gene lost 4 bases, with 14 bases spanning the gap. Study processing details: Scientists estimated how many nucleated cells there were by amplifying reference gene primers. Sequencing was performed with immunoSEQ multiplex PCR; in TCRdb, only in-frame clones are kept and a portion is missing. For V, J and clone size, that table is used; D and trimming come from the DNA. The data show fewer than 250,000 clones, approximately 81% seen once.

Sequenced input: peripheral blood. This receptor was identified in an elderly woman with COVID-19, enrolled during active disease. V usage is TRBV6-5 and J usage is TRBJ2-7, with D possibly matching TRBD2 (5 bases). The CDR3 sequence is CASNIDRGYEQYF. The CDR3 DNA reads as TGTGCCAGCAACATTGATAGAGGGTACGAGCAGTACTTC.